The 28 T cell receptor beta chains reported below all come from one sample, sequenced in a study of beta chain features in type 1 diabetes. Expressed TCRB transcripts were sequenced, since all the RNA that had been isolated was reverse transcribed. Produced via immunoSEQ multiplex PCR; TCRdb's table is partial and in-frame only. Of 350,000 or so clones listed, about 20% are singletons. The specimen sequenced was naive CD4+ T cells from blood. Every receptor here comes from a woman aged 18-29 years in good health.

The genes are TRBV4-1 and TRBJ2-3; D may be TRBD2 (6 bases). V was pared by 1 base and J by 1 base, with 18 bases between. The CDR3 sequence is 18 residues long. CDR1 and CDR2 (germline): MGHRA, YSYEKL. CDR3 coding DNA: TGCGCCAGCAGCCAAGGGATTGGGTTGCGGGACGGCACAGATACGCAGTATTTT. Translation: CASSQGIGLRDGTDTQYF.

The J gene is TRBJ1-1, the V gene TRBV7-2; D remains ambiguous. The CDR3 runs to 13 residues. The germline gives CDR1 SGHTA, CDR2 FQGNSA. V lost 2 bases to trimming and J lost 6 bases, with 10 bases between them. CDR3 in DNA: TGTGCCAGCAGCTTACTTGAGAGGGCTGAAGCTTTCTTT. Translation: CASSLLERAEAFF.

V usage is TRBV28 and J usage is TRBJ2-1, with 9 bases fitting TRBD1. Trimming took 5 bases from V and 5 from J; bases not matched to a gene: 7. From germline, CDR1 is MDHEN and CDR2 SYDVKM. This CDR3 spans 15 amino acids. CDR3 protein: CASSPAGTGNNEQFF. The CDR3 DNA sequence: TGTGCCAGCAGTCCCGCTGGGACAGGGAACAATGAGCAGTTCTTC. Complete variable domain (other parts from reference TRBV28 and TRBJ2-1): DVKVTQSSRYLVKRTGEKVFLECVQDMDHENMFWYRQDPGLGLRLIYFSYDVKMKEKGDIPEGYSVSREKKERFSLILESASTNQTSMYLCASSPAGTGNNEQFFGPGTRLTVL.

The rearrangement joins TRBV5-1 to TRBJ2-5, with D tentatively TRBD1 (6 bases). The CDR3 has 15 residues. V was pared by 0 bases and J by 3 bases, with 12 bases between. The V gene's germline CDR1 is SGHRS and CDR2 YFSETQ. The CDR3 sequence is CASSLAGAREETQYF. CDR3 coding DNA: TGCGCCAGCAGCTTGGCAGGGGCCCGGGAAGAGACCCAGTACTTC.

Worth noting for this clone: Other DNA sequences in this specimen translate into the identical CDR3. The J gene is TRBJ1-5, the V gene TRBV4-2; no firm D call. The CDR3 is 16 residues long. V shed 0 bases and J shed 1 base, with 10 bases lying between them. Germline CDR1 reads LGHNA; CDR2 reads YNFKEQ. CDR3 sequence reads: CASSQEGGRSNQPQHF. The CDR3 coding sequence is TGTGCCAGCAGCCAAGAAGGAGGTAGGAGCAATCAGCCCCAGCATTTT.

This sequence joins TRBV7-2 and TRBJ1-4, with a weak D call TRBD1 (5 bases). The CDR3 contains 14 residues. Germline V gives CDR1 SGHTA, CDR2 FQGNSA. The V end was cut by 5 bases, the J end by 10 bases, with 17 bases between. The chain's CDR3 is CASSPHARVGKLFF. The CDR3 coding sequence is TGTGCCAGCAGCCCCCACGCCAGGGTAGGAAAACTGTTTTTT.

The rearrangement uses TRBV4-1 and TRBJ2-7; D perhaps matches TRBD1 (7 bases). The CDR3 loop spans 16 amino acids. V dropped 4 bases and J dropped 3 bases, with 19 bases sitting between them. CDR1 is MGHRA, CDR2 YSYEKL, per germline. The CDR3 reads CASSRNHRQGGYEQYF. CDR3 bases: TGCGCCAGCAGCCGGAACCACCGACAGGGAGGCTACGAGCAGTACTTC.

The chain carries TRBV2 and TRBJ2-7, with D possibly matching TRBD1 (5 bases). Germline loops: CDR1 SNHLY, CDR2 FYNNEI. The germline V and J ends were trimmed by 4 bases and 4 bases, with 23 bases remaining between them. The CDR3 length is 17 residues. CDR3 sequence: CASSVTVRWQDTYEQYF. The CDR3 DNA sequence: TGTGCCAGCAGTGTCACTGTCAGGTGGCAGGACACGTACGAGCAGTACTTC.

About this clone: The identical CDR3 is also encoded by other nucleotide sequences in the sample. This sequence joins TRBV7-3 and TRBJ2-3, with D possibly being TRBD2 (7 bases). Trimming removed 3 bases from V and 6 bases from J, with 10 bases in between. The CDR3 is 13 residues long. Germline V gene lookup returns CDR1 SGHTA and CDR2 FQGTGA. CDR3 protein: CASSFRGADTQYF. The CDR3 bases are TGTGCCAGCAGCTTTCGGGGGGCGGATACGCAGTATTTT.

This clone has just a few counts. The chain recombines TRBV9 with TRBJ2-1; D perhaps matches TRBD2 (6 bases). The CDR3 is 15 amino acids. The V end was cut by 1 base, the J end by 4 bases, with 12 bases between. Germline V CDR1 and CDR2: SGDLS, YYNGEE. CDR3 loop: CASSVSLEGYNEQFF. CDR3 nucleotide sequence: TGTGCCAGCAGCGTAAGCTTGGAGGGTTACAATGAGCAGTTCTTC.

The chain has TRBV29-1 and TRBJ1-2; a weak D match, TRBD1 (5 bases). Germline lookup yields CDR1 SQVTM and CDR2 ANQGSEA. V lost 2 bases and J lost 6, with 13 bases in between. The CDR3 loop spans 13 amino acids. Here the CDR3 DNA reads TGCAGCGTTGAAATGGCAGGGTCCGATGGCTACACCTTC. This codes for CSVEMAGSDGYTF.

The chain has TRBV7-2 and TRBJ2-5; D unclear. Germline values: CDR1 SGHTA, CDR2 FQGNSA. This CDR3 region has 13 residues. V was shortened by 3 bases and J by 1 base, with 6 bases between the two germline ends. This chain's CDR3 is CASSLAPQETQYF. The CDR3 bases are TGTGCCAGCAGCTTGGCCCCCCAAGAGACCCAGTACTTC.

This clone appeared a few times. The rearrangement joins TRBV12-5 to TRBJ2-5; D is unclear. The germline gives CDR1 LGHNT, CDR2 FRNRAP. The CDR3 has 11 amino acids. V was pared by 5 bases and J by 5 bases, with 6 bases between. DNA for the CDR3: TGTGCTAGTGGTATCCGGGAGACCCAGTACTTC. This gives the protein CASGIRETQYF.

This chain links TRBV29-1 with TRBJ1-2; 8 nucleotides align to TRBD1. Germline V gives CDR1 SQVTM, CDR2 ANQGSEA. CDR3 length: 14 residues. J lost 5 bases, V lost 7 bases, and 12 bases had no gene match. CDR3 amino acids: CSASAGTGRYGYTF. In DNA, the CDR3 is TGCAGCGCTAGCGCCGGGACAGGACGTTATGGCTACACCTTC. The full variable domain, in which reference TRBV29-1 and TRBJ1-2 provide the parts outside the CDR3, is SAVISQKPSRDICQRGTSLTIQCQVDSQVTMMFWYRQQPGQSLTLIATANQGSEATYESGFVIDKFPISRPNLTFSTLTVSNMSPEDSSIYLCSASAGTGRYGYTFGSGTRLTVV.

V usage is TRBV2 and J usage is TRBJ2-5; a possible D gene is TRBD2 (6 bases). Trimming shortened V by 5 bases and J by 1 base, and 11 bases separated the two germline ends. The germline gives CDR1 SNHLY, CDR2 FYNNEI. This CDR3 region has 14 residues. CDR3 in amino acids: CASSPPGGQETQYF. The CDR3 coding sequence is TGTGCCAGCAGTCCGCCCGGGGGCCAAGAGACCCAGTACTTC.

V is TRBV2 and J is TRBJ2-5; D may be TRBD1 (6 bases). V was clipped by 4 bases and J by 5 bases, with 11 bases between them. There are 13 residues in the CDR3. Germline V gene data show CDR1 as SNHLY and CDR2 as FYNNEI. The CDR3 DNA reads TGTGCCAGCAGTGCAAACAGGGCGGAGACCCAGTACTTC. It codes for CASSANRAETQYF.

CDR3 nucleotides: TGCGCCAGCAGCAGGACAGGGCTTGCCTCCTACAATGAGCAGTTCTTC. This translates into CASSRTGLASYNEQFF. The genes are TRBV5-1 and TRBJ2-1, with 8 positions matching TRBD1. The germline CDR1 and CDR2 sequences are SGHRS and YFSETQ. The CDR3 contains 16 residues. The trim removed 4 bases at V and 0 bases at J, leaving 6 bases unmatched.

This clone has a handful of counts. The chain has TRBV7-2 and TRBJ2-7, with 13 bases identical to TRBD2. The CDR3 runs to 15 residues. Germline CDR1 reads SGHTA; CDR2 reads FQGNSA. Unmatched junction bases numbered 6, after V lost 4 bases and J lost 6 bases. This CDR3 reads CASSSPGLAGLEQYF. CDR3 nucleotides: TGTGCCAGCAGCTCGCCGGGACTAGCGGGACTCGAGCAGTACTTC.

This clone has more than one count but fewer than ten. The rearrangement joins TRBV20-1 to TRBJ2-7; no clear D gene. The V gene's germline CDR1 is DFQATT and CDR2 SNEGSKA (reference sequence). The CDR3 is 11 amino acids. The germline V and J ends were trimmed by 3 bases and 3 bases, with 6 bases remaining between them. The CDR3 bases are TGCAGTGCTAGCGGTCTCTACGAGCAGTACTTC. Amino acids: CSASGLYEQYF.

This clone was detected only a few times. The CDR3 nucleotides read TGCAGCGTGGGGGGACAGCAAGTTTACAATGAGCAGTTCTTC. This gives the protein CSVGGQQVYNEQFF. The chain uses TRBV29-1 and TRBJ2-1; tentative D call: TRBD1 (7 bases). CDR1 and CDR2 from the germline V gene are SQVTM and ANQGSEA. Deletions cut 6 bases from V and 4 bases from J, with 16 bases between. The CDR3 spans 14 residues.

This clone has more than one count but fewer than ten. The CDR3 region has the DNA TGTGCCAGCAGTTCATTAGCGGGAGGGCCTAGGAAGTTCTTC. Translating gives CASSSLAGGPRKFF. The rearrangement links TRBV7-9 to TRBJ2-1, with 11 bases matching TRBD2. This CDR3 is built from 14 residues. Germline V lookup: CDR1 SEHNR, CDR2 FQNEAQ (reference sequence). J was trimmed by 14 bases and V by 6 bases; bases with no gene match: 12.

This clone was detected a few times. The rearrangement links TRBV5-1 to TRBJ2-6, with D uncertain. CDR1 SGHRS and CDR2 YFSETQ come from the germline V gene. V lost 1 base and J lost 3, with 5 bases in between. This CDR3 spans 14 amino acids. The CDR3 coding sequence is TGCGCCAGCAGCTTGCCAGATGGGGCCAACGTCCTGACTTTC. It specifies CASSLPDGANVLTF.

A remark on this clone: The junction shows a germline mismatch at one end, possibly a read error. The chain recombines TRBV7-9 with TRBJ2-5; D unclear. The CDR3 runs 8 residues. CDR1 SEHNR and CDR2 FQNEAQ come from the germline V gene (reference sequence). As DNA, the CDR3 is TGTGCCAGCAGCCCCACGGACTTC. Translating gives CASSPTDF.

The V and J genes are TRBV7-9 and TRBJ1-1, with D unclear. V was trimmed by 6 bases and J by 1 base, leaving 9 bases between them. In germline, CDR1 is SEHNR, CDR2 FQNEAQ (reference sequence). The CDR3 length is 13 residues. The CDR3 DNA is TGTGCCAGCAGACCATTGGCGAACACTGAAGCTTTCTTT. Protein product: CASRPLANTEAFF. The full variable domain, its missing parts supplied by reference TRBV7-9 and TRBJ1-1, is DTGVSQNPRHKITKRGQNVTFRCDPISEHNRLYWYRQTLGQGPEFLTYFQNEAQLEKSRLLSDRFSAERPKGSFSTLEIQRTEQGDSAMYLCASRPLANTEAFFGQGTRLTVV.

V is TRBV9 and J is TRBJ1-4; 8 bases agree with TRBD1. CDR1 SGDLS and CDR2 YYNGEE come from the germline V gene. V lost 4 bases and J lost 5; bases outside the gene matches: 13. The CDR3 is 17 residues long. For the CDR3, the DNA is TGTGCCAGCAGCCCATACCCAGAACAGGGGGGAAATGAAAAACTGTTTTTT. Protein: CASSPYPEQGGNEKLFF.

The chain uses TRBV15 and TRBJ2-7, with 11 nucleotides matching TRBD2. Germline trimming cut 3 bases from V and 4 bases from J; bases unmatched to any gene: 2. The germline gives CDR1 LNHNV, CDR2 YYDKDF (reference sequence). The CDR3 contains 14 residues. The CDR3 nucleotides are TGTGCCACCAGCAGGACTAGCGGGGAATACGAGCAGTACTTC. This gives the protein CATSRTSGEYEQYF. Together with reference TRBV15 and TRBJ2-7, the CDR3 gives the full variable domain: DAMVIQNPRYQVTQFGKPVTLSCSQTLNHNVMYWYQQKSSQAPKLLFHYYDKDFNNEADTPDNFQSRRPNTSFCFLDIRSPGLGDTAMYLCATSRTSGEYEQYFGPGTRLTVT.

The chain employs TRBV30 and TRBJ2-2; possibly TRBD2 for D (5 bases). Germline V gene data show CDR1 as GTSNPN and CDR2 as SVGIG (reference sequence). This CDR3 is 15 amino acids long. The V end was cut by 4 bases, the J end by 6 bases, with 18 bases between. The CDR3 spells CAWNRIRRRSGELFF. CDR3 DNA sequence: TGTGCCTGGAATCGAATTCGCAGGAGGTCCGGGGAGCTGTTTTTT.

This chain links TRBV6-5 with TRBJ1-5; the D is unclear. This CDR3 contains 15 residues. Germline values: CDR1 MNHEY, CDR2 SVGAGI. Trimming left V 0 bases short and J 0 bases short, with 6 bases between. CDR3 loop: CASSYSAYSNQPQHF. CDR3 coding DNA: TGTGCCAGCAGTTACTCCGCGTATAGCAATCAGCCCCAGCATTTT.